This TCR beta chain was documented in a study of T cell responses to AZD1222 COVID-19 vaccine. About the study: Second doses were pooled across both intervals (about 4 or about 12 weeks). Broader study findings: The study identified only 6 or 7 AZD1222 recipients as seropositive at baseline. The donors showed a predominance of white British ancestry and of females, with possible underestimation of clonal diversity.

The CDR3 extends over 14 amino acids. Trimming left V 0 bases short and J 9 bases short, with 12 bases between. The germline V gene encodes CDR1 SGHAT and CDR2 FQNNGV. Repertoires were generated with immunoSEQ multiplex PCR, while TCRdb's copy carries only in-frame clones and drops some. The sample yields roughly 120,000 clones, around 90% seen once. This clone showed up just a few times. Antigen: not known. The sample here was peripheral blood, taken on day 0 of AZD1222 vaccination. The chain employs TRBV11-2 and TRBJ1-5, with D unresolved. This receptor was identified in an adult in good health. The CDR3 nucleotides read TGTGCCAGCAGCTTAGAATCGGGCTCGGGGCCCCAGCATTTT. This gives the protein CASSLESGSGPQHF.